This TCR beta chain was sequenced in a study of blood T cell repertoires in COVID-19. Study as a whole: PBMCs, B-cell-depleted T cells, or T cells were the source of the cDNA or gDNA that made up the material.

The CDR3 is 18 residues long. The J segment lost 1 base and the V segment lost 1 base, leaving 10 bases of the junction unmatched. Germline CDR1 is SGHTA and CDR2 is FQGNSA. Per the original methods: Estimation of nucleated cell counts was performed using reference gene primer amplification. The protocol was immunoSEQ multiplex PCR, while the TCRdb copy is restricted to in-frame clones and leaves out a portion. V, J and clone size are those of that table, while D and trimming were read from the DNA. The data contain a few hundred thousand clones, roughly 85% of them singletons. The chain combines TRBV7-2 with TRBJ1-5; 7 positions match TRBD1. The source of this sequence is a man aged 60 to 75 who had recovered from COVID-19. The material sequenced was peripheral blood. Written as DNA, the CDR3 is TGTGCCAGCAGCTTAGTCGGTTCTAGGGGGCTGAGCAATCAGCCCCAGCATTTT. It is translated as CASSLVGSRGLSNQPQHF.